The 14 T cell receptor beta chains reported below all come from one sample, sequenced in a study of T cells in Graves' hyperthyroidism and ophthalmopathy. There were TCR beta CDR3 regions amplified from RNA transcripts. HTBI primers were used for first-round RT-PCR of the TCR CDR3. TCRdb re-called the multiplex PCR reads through MiXCR, storing one row per CDR3 protein. This sample yields 750,000 to 950,000 distinct CDR3 sequences, of which about two fifths are seen a single time; approximately 8.7% belongs to the top ten. The source material was blood. Every receptor here comes from a man younger than 30 with Graves' hyperthyroidism.

This clonotype was picked up one time. The V gene is TRBV29-1, the J gene TRBJ1-1; 9 bases are a match to TRBD1. Germline CDR1 and CDR2: SQVTM and ANQGSEA. V dropped 6 bases and J dropped 5; count of bases not matched to a gene: 7. The CDR3 sequence is 13 residues long. CDR3 sequence (DNA): TGCAGCGTCAACCCGGACAGGGGAACTGAAGCTTTCTTT. It specifies CSVNPDRGTEAFF.

The chain carries TRBV4-1 and TRBJ1-1; D ambiguous. The CDR3 covers 14 residues. V was shortened by 1 base and J by 5 bases, with 11 bases between the two germline ends. The V gene's germline CDR1 is MGHRA and CDR2 YSYEKL. In DNA, the CDR3 is TGCGCCAGCAGCCAAGCTTCAATAAGGACTGAAGCTTTCTTT. Its protein product is CASSQASIRTEAFF.

The chain recombines TRBV6-1 with TRBJ2-2, with TRBD1 matching 8 bases. V trimming: 6 bases; J trimming: 2 bases; junction bases outside the gene matches: 11. This CDR3 contains 17 residues. Germline-derived CDR1 and CDR2 are MNHNS and SASEGT. The CDR3 sequence is CASSSRRGQVNTGELFF. CDR3 sequence (DNA): TGTGCCAGCAGCAGCCGAAGGGGACAGGTCAACACCGGGGAGCTGTTTTTT.

This chain uses TRBV2 with TRBJ2-1, with TRBD1 as a possible D gene (6 bases). Trimming removed 4 bases at V and 0 bases at J, with 10 bases between. Germline loops: CDR1 SNHLY, CDR2 FYNNEI. The CDR3 totals 15 residues. CDR3 sequence (DNA): TGTGCCAGCAGTGCCGGACAGAGCTCCTACAATGAGCAGTTCTTC. Its translation is CASSAGQSSYNEQFF.

This clonotype turned up a few times. The chain uses TRBV6-1 and TRBJ2-7; 9 bases agree with TRBD1. The ends lost 5 bases at V and 4 bases at J; junction bases unmatched: 9. CDR1 MNHNS and CDR2 SASEGT come from the germline V gene. This CDR3 spans 15 amino acids. Here the CDR3 reads CASSPTAGQGYEQYF. CDR3 DNA sequence: TGTGCCAGCAGTCCGACCGCGGGACAGGGTTACGAGCAGTACTTC.

Many counts were recorded for this clonotype. The V and J genes are TRBV13 and TRBJ1-1; D is perhaps TRBD1 (5 bases). Germline loops: CDR1 PRHDT, CDR2 FYEKMQ (reference sequence). The CDR3 contains 14 residues. Trimming removed 0 bases from V and 3 bases from J, with 8 bases in between. CDR3 residues: CASSLGGPYTEAFF. CDR3 nucleotide sequence: TGTGCCAGCAGCTTAGGGGGACCATACACTGAAGCTTTCTTT.

The CDR3 reads CATSGSGALRGETQYF. Written as DNA, the CDR3 is TGTGCCACCAGTGGAAGCGGGGCCCTTCGAGGGGAGACCCAGTACTTC. The chain joins TRBV24-1 to TRBJ2-5; 7 bases are a match to TRBD2. V was pared by 5 bases and J by 5 bases, with 13 bases of the junction left unmatched. Germline V gene lookup returns CDR1 KGHDR and CDR2 SFDVKD. The CDR3 is 16 residues long.

This clonotype was seen only a few times. The V and J genes are TRBV6-6 and TRBJ1-2; D perhaps matches TRBD1 (6 bases). The CDR3 spans 13 residues. Germline V gene sequence: CDR1 MNHNY, CDR2 SVGAGI (reference sequence). The V gene lost 7 bases and the J gene lost 4 bases, with 13 bases spanning the gap. In nucleotides, the CDR3 is TGTGCCAGCATCACCGGGACATCCTATGGCTACACCTTC. It yields the protein CASITGTSYGYTF.

The chain links TRBV6-2 or TRBV6-3 to TRBJ2-5; 8 bases fit TRBD2. Looked up from germline, CDR1 is MNHEY and CDR2 is SVGEGT. J gave up 5 bases and V 5 bases, and 13 bases lay outside the gene matches. The length of the CDR3 is 16 residues. The CDR3 sequence is CASSEPGLGPGETQYF. CDR3 coding DNA: TGTGCCAGCAGTGAACCGGGACTAGGCCCCGGGGAGACCCAGTACTTC.

The chain couples TRBV6-1 to TRBJ2-7; D may be TRBD1 (6 bases). Germline V CDR1 and CDR2: MNHNS, SASEGT. This CDR3 comprises 13 residues. V shed 5 bases and J shed 7 bases, with 15 bases lying between them. In DNA form, the CDR3 reads TGTGCCAGCAGTTACCGGGACACCGGGGAGCAGTACTTC. Protein sequence: CASSYRDTGEQYF.

The V call is TRBV11-2, the J call TRBJ1-5, with 11 bases identical to TRBD1. V trimming: 5 bases; J trimming: 5 bases; junction bases outside the gene matches: 8. The CDR3 contains 16 residues. CDR1 and CDR2 (germline): SGHAT, FQNNGV. CDR3 protein: CASSPTGQGADQPQHF. The CDR3 DNA reads TGTGCCAGCAGCCCAACAGGACAGGGGGCGGATCAGCCCCAGCATTTT.

This chain joins TRBV9 and TRBJ2-5; maybe TRBD2 (6 bases). V lost 4 bases, J lost 7 bases, and 20 bases lay in between. This CDR3 region has 15 residues. CDR1 SGDLS and CDR2 YYNGEE come from the germline V gene. The CDR3 loop is CASSPTGRRGGTQYF. CDR3 coding DNA: TGTGCCAGCAGCCCGACGGGACGGCGGGGAGGGACCCAGTACTTC.

At least ten counts were recorded for this clonotype. The chain is built from TRBV7-8 and TRBJ1-3; 7 nucleotides line up with TRBD1. Trimming at V came to 5 bases and at J to 2 bases, leaving 9 bases not matched to a gene. The CDR3 is made up of 16 amino acids. Per germline, CDR1 SGHVS and CDR2 FQNEAQ. CDR3 sequence: CASSHKGDSPGNTIYF. The DNA of the CDR3 is TGTGCCAGCAGCCACAAAGGGGACAGCCCTGGAAACACCATATATTTT. The variable domain in full, completed from reference TRBV7-8 and TRBJ1-3, reads GAGVSQSPRYKVAKRGQDVALRCDPISGHVSLFWYQQALGQGPEFLTYFQNEAQLDKSGLPSDRFFAERPEGSVSTLKIQRTQQEDSAVYLCASSHKGDSPGNTIYFGEGSWLTVV.

The chain employs TRBV9 and TRBJ2-3, with D unresolved. Trimming cost V 1 base and J 2 bases, with 20 bases left between them. The CDR3 length is 18 residues. CDR1 is SGDLS, CDR2 YYNGEE, per germline. CDR3 amino acids: CASSVSTLGRGDTDTQYF. The DNA of the CDR3 is TGTGCCAGCAGCGTAAGTACCTTGGGCCGAGGCGACACAGATACGCAGTATTTT.